These 16 T cell receptor beta chains share one sample of origin, sequenced in a study of blood T cell repertoires in COVID-19. Sequenced by immunoSEQ multiplex PCR; TCRdb stores in-frame clones only, minus some. This table holds more than 350,000 clones, 80% to 90% found once. Sequences were obtained from PBMCs or T cells enriched from blood (not recorded which). These receptor sequences come from a woman aged 45-65 years who had recovered from COVID-19.

J is TRBJ2-3 and V is TRBV5-5, with D unclear. Germline V gene lookup returns CDR1 SGHKS and CDR2 YYEKEE (reference sequence). Trimming removed 3 bases from V and 0 bases from J, with 17 bases in between. This CDR3 spans 17 amino acids. CDR3 in amino acids: CASSSLYTAASTDTQYF. The DNA for the CDR3 is TGTGCCAGCAGCTCACTCTATACCGCTGCTAGCACAGATACGCAGTATTTT.

This clone was observed a single time. This rearrangement joins TRBV5-1 to TRBJ1-4; weak D call: TRBD1 (6 bases). V was shortened by 9 bases and J by 5 bases, with 14 bases between the two germline ends. There are 13 residues in the CDR3. The germline CDR1 and CDR2 sequences are SGHRS and YFSETQ. The CDR3 reads CANPGHANEKLFF. CDR3 nucleotides: TGCGCCAATCCGGGACATGCAAATGAAAAACTGTTTTTT.

A remark on this clone: Other nucleotide sequences from this sample produce the same CDR3. The chain has TRBV2 and TRBJ1-5; TRBD1 matches 10 bases. The V gene's germline CDR1 is SNHLY and CDR2 FYNNEI. V trimming: 6 bases; J trimming: 2 bases; junction bases outside the gene matches: 1. The CDR3 runs to 14 residues. The CDR3 DNA follows: TGTGCCAGCAGCGGGACAGGGGGCAATCAGCCCCAGCATTTT. Its translation: CASSGTGGNQPQHF.

The J gene is TRBJ1-3, the V gene TRBV6-2 or TRBV6-3; no reliable D call. The CDR3 sequence is 15 residues long. Trimming cost V 2 bases and J 3 bases, with 11 bases left between them. CDR1 is MNHEY and CDR2 is SVGEGT in the germline V gene. The DNA for the CDR3 is TGTGCCAGCAGTTACCCGACGGGGTTTGGAAACACCATATATTTT. Encoded protein: CASSYPTGFGNTIYF.

The chain joins TRBV5-1 to TRBJ2-1; 10 bases match TRBD2. The V segment lost 5 bases and the J segment 7 bases; nucleotides outside the gene matches: 9. The CDR3 runs 15 residues. The germline CDR1 and CDR2 sequences are SGHRS and YFSETQ. Here the CDR3 DNA reads TGCGCCAGCAGTTGGGCTAGCGGGGGTAGGAATGAGCAGTTCTTC. Translating gives CASSWASGGRNEQFF.

In the case of this clone: Other DNA variants within this sample encode the same CDR3. This rearrangement joins TRBV4-2 to TRBJ2-7; D is perhaps TRBD2 (6 bases). Germline-derived CDR1 and CDR2 are LGHNA and YNFKEQ. The CDR3 is made up of 13 amino acids. V gave up 9 bases and J gave up 7 bases, with 19 bases separating them. This chain's CDR3 is CASSSQSAGEQYF. The CDR3 bases are TGTGCCAGTAGCAGCCAGTCGGCGGGAGAGCAGTACTTC.

The chain couples TRBV19 to TRBJ2-2; TRBD1 agrees at 11 bases. The trim removed 7 bases at V and 4 bases at J, leaving 2 bases unmatched. Germline CDR1 reads LNHDA; CDR2 reads SQIVND (reference sequence). The CDR3 runs to 14 residues. The CDR3 region has the DNA TGTGCCAGTAAAGGACAGGGGGCCACCGGGGAGCTGTTTTTT. Its translation: CASKGQGATGELFF.

CDR3 nucleotide sequence: TGCAGCGTTGAAGAATTCGGGGGATACGAGCAGTACTTC. This encodes CSVEEFGGYEQYF. The chain has TRBV29-1 and TRBJ2-7; TRBD2 might be the D (6 bases). This CDR3 region has 13 residues. V was shortened by 0 bases and J by 4 bases, with 10 bases between the two germline ends. Per germline, CDR1 SQVTM and CDR2 ANQGSEA.

This chain uses TRBV5-1 with TRBJ1-1, with TRBD1 matching over 12 bases. Germline CDR1 and CDR2: SGHRS and YFSETQ. The CDR3 consists of 18 residues. V was pared by 3 bases and J by 1 base, with 10 bases of the junction left unmatched. CDR3 sequence: CASSWGTGGEGPNTEAFF. In DNA form, the CDR3 reads TGCGCCAGCAGCTGGGGGACAGGGGGCGAGGGGCCGAACACTGAAGCTTTCTTT.

The chain recombines TRBV6-6 with TRBJ1-5; D possibly corresponds to TRBD1 (6 bases). This CDR3 has 15 residues. Germline assignment: CDR1 MNHNY and CDR2 SVGAGI (reference sequence). Trimming stripped 5 bases from V and 4 bases from J, with 15 bases between. The CDR3 sequence is CASSHTGYGNQPQHF. CDR3 DNA: TGTGCCAGCAGTCACACAGGGTACGGGAATCAGCCCCAGCATTTT.

V and J are TRBV6-5 and TRBJ1-1; D not resolved. Trimming stripped 6 bases from V and 3 bases from J, with 11 bases between. Germline CDR1 is MNHEY and CDR2 is SVGAGI. The CDR3 length is 13 residues. CDR3 coding DNA: TGTGCCAGCAGGGCCGACTGGCACACTGAAGCTTTCTTT. Its protein product is CASRADWHTEAFF.

The rearrangement links TRBV7-2 to TRBJ1-3; D is perhaps TRBD1 (5 bases). CDR1 SGHTA and CDR2 FQGNSA come from the germline V gene. Trimming took 1 base from V and 4 from J, leaving 11 bases between them. The CDR3 has 15 amino acids. The CDR3 loop reads CASSLDNRKGNTIYF. CDR3 bases: TGTGCCAGCAGCTTAGACAACAGGAAAGGAAACACCATATATTTT. Looking up the rest from reference TRBV7-2 and TRBJ1-3 gives the full variable domain: GAGVSQSPSNKVTEKGKDVELRCDPISGHTALYWYRQSLGQGLEFLIYFQGNSAPDKSGLPSDRFSAERTGGSVSTLTIQRTQQEDSAVYLCASSLDNRKGNTIYFGEGSWLTVV.

V gene TRBV5-1 combines with J gene TRBJ1-1; D is undetermined. This CDR3 contains 13 residues. Germline-derived CDR1 and CDR2 are SGHRS and YFSETQ. V lost 4 bases and J 1 base, leaving 8 bases between the germline ends. CDR3 residues: CASSANWNTEAFF. CDR3 in DNA: TGCGCCAGCAGCGCCAACTGGAACACTGAAGCTTTCTTT.

The chain uses TRBV5-1 and TRBJ2-1; 7 positions match TRBD1. From germline, CDR1 is SGHRS and CDR2 YFSETQ. This CDR3 comprises 15 residues. Unmatched junction bases numbered 3, after V lost 2 bases and J lost 1 base. CDR3 sequence: CASSLRQGSYNEQFF. As DNA, the CDR3 is TGCGCCAGCAGCTTAAGACAGGGATCCTACAATGAGCAGTTCTTC.

The chain couples TRBV19 to TRBJ2-7, with D uncertain. CDR1 is LNHDA and CDR2 is SQIVND in the germline V gene (reference sequence). Trimming stripped 1 base from V and 3 bases from J, with 13 bases between. CDR3 length equals 15 residues. The CDR3 DNA is TGTGCCAGTAGTATAGCCCCAGATTTCAGCTACGAGCAGTACTTC. The encoded protein is CASSIAPDFSYEQYF.

This sequence joins TRBV7-2 and TRBJ1-5; 9 bases agree with TRBD1. The V segment lost 0 bases and the J segment 5 bases; nucleotides outside the gene matches: 8. The CDR3 covers 17 residues. CDR1 is SGHTA, CDR2 FQGNSA, per germline. The CDR3 loop is CASSLASGGTGYQPQHF. In DNA, the CDR3 is TGTGCCAGCAGCTTAGCTTCTGGGGGGACAGGGTATCAGCCCCAGCATTTT.